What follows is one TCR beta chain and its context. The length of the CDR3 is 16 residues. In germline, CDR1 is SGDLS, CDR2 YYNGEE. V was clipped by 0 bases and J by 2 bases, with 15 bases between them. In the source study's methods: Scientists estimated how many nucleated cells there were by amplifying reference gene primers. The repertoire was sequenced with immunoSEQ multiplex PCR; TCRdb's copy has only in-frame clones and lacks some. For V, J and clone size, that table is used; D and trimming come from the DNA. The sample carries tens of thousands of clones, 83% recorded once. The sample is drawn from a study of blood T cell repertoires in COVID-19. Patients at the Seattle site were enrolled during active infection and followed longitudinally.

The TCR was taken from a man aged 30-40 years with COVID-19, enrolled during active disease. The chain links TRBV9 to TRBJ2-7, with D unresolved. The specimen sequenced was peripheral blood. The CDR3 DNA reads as TGTGCCAGCAGCGTAGGCCCGGCGGCCACGGCCTACGAGCAGTACTTC. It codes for CASSVGPAATAYEQYF. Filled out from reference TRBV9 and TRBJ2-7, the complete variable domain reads DSGVTQTPKHLITATGQRVTLRCSPRSGDLSVYWYQQSLDQGLQFLIQYYNGEERAKGNILERFSAQQFPDLHSELNLSSLELGDSALYFCASSVGPAATAYEQYFGPGTRLTVT.